The T cell receptor beta chain described here comes from a study of cytomegalovirus exposure and HLA in healthy donors. Looking at the study overall: Unique TCRs from HLA-typed donors, 65 million to 85 million of them, were held in an early data release.

60 Vbeta and 13 Jbeta primers were used in PCR. The protocol was immunoSEQ multiplex PCR, while the TCRdb copy is restricted to in-frame clones and leaves out a portion. The data hold fewer than 200,000 clones, with roughly 71% observed a single time. Study-level results: For cytomegalovirus status, the classifier reportedly gave diagnoses with high specificity and sensitivity. The likely origin of a cluster of highly shared sequence variants was a sequencing artifact.

This clone is a singleton in its sample. The antigen is unknown. Sequenced input: PBMCs. The receptor's source is a woman aged 50 to 60 in good health and CMV-seropositive.

CDR3 nucleotide sequence: TGTGCCAGCAGTTACGCCACTTCGTATGAGCAGTTCTTC. Translated, it gives CASSYATSYEQFF. This chain links TRBV6-6 with TRBJ2-1, with unresolved D. Trimming pared 2 bases from V and 8 bases from J, leaving 10 bases between. The CDR3 extends over 13 amino acids. Germline CDR1 reads MNHNY; CDR2 reads SVGAGI (reference sequence).